The 27 T cell receptor beta chains given below trace back to one sample, sequenced in a study of technical replicates of blood from a handful of donors. The repertoire was sequenced with immunoSEQ multiplex PCR; TCRdb's copy has only in-frame clones and lacks some. The sample yields some 60,000 clones, approximately 94% seen once. Sequencing was carried out using PBMCs. These receptors all stem from a human donor in good health. Some clones in this sample may be carry-over from other donors' samples.

This chain uses TRBV27 with TRBJ1-2, with TRBD1 matching 7 bases. In germline, CDR1 is MNHEY, CDR2 SMNVEV (reference sequence). J was trimmed by 6 bases and V by 5 bases; bases with no gene match: 9. The CDR3 runs 14 residues. The CDR3 nucleotides are TGTGCCAGCAGTCTTACCGGGACAGTGGATGGCTACACCTTC. Its protein is CASSLTGTVDGYTF.

The CDR3 DNA follows: TGTGCCAGCAGCTTAGGCCAGGGGATGTTCACAGATACGCAGTATTTT. Amino acids: CASSLGQGMFTDTQYF. V gene TRBV7-9 combines with J gene TRBJ2-3; weak D call: TRBD1 (6 bases). V lost 1 base and J lost 2, with 13 bases in between. The CDR3 has 16 amino acids. From germline, CDR1 is SEHNR and CDR2 FQNEAQ (reference sequence). Full variable domain (rest looked up from reference TRBV7-9 and TRBJ2-3): DTGVSQNPRHKITKRGQNVTFRCDPISEHNRLYWYRQTLGQGPEFLTYFQNEAQLEKSRLLSDRFSAERPKGSFSTLEIQRTEQGDSAMYLCASSLGQGMFTDTQYFGPGTRLTVL.

The chain uses TRBV23-1 and TRBJ1-5, with D uncertain. TRBV23-1 is an open reading frame, and its role is uncertain. This CDR3 region has 18 residues. V was pared by 2 bases and J by 0 bases, with 17 bases between. CDR3 protein: CASSQTVEISYSNQPQHF. In DNA form, the CDR3 reads TGCGCCAGCAGTCAAACAGTCGAGATAAGCTATAGCAATCAGCCCCAGCATTTT.

The chain recombines TRBV4-3 with TRBJ2-7, with TRBD2 as a possible D gene (5 bases). Deletions cut 0 bases from V and 4 bases from J, with 10 bases between. This CDR3 comprises 14 residues. CDR1 is LGHNA, CDR2 YSLEER, per germline. The CDR3, as DNA: TGCGCCAGCAGCCAAGATCGTAGGGAGTACGAGCAGTACTTC. This translates into CASSQDRREYEQYF.

The V and J genes are TRBV10-2 and TRBJ1-2; unclear D gene. Between the trimmed V and J ends, which lost 4 bases and 4 bases, there was a span of 13 bases. This CDR3 comprises 14 residues. CDR1 is WSHSY, CDR2 SAAADI, per germline. The CDR3 DNA follows: TGCGCCAGCAGTGTACCAGGCTCAACCTATGGCTACACCTTC. It yields the protein CASSVPGSTYGYTF.

The table lists this clone with a count of one. The genes are TRBV5-6 and TRBJ1-2; D not certain. This CDR3 has 14 amino acids. Germline CDR1 and CDR2: SGHDT and YYEEEE. Deletions cut 0 bases from V and 1 base from J, with 7 bases between. The CDR3 DNA is TGTGCCAGCAGCTTGGGACTTGTTAACTATGGCTACACCTTC. Translated: CASSLGLVNYGYTF.

The chain combines TRBV9 with TRBJ2-1, with 7 nucleotides matching TRBD1. From germline, CDR1 is SGDLS and CDR2 YYNGEE. With 2 bases clipped from V and 6 bases from J, the junction kept 8 bases outside the gene matches. The CDR3 runs to 15 residues. This CDR3 reads CASSVSGGFGNEQFF. The CDR3 DNA reads as TGTGCCAGCAGCGTGTCAGGGGGATTCGGCAATGAGCAGTTCTTC.

The table lists this clone with a count of one. The V and J genes are TRBV15 and TRBJ1-1, with unresolved D. The CDR3 has 14 amino acids. V dropped 0 bases and J dropped 1 base, with 6 bases sitting between them. Germline V gene lookup returns CDR1 LNHNV and CDR2 YYDKDF (reference sequence). The CDR3 region has the DNA TGTGCCACCAGCAGAGAATGGCAGAACACTGAAGCTTTCTTT. Translation: CATSREWQNTEAFF.

The rearrangement uses TRBV7-3 and TRBJ1-2; D unresolved. CDR1 and CDR2 (germline): SGHTA, FQGTGA. There are 13 residues in the CDR3. The V gene lost 1 base and the J gene lost 4 bases, with 7 bases spanning the gap. The CDR3 nucleotides read TGTGCCAGCAGCTTAAGAGGCGGCTATGGCTACACCTTC. Translated, it gives CASSLRGGYGYTF.

V usage is TRBV11-2 and J usage is TRBJ2-2; tentative D call: TRBD2 (5 bases). The CDR3 contains 14 residues. Germline CDR1 is SGHAT and CDR2 is FQNNGV. Trimming took off 6 bases at V and 5 bases at J, with 13 bases between the two ends. The CDR3 region has the DNA TGTGCCAGCAGTAGGGTCCGGGGAACCGGGGAGCTGTTTTTT. Translating gives CASSRVRGTGELFF.

This clone was picked up one time. The rearrangement links TRBV12-2 to TRBJ1-3; TRBD1 is taken as the D call from the table, unchecked against the DNA. TRBV12-2 is an annotated pseudogene. The CDR3 is 19 residues long. This CDR3 reads CASRLTVSAGPASGNTIYF. The CDR3 DNA reads TGTGCAAGTCGCTTAACAGTAAGTGCAGGGCCGGCCTCTGGAAACACCATATATTTT.

The V gene is TRBV5-1, the J gene TRBJ2-3; the D is unclear. This CDR3 has 17 amino acids. V was pared by 4 bases and J by 1 base, with 19 bases between. The germline V gene encodes CDR1 SGHRS and CDR2 YFSETQ. The DNA for the CDR3 is TGCGCCAGCAGCGCACGGTCTCGTCCGCTCGGCACAGATACGCAGTATTTT. Protein: CASSARSRPLGTDTQYF.

V gene TRBV11-3 combines with J gene TRBJ1-1; TRBD1 agrees at 7 bases. The CDR3 contains 15 residues. CDR1 is SGHNT, CDR2 YENEEA, per germline. V was clipped by 5 bases and J by 1 base; unmatched bases: 7. The CDR3 sequence is CASSQTGRRNTEAFF. The CDR3, as DNA: TGTGCCAGCAGCCAGACAGGGAGACGGAACACTGAAGCTTTCTTT. Full variable domain (missing parts from reference TRBV11-3 and TRBJ1-1): EAGVVQSPRYKIIEKKQPVAFWCNPISGHNTLYWYLQNLGQGPELLIRYENEEAVDDSQLPKDRFSAERLKGVDSTLKIQPAELGDSAVYLCASSQTGRRNTEAFFGQGTRLTVV.

This rearrangement joins TRBV4-2 to TRBJ2-1; D may be TRBD2 (6 bases). V dropped 1 base and J dropped 3 bases, with 10 bases sitting between them. CDR3 length: 15 residues. Germline CDR1 LGHNA, CDR2 YNFKEQ. The CDR3 loop reads CASSQGGEVYNEQFF. In DNA form, the CDR3 reads TGTGCCAGCAGCCAAGGAGGGGAGGTCTACAATGAGCAGTTCTTC.

V is TRBV2 and J is TRBJ2-7; the match to TRBD2 covers 14 bases. The V and J ends lost 3 bases and 2 bases, in that order; junction bases with no gene match: 3. The length of the CDR3 is 16 residues. Germline V gene sequence: CDR1 SNHLY, CDR2 FYNNEI. The CDR3 coding sequence is TGTGCCAGCAGTGATCCGGGACTAGCGGGAGCCTACGAGCAGTACTTC. This translates into CASSDPGLAGAYEQYF.

This chain uses TRBV10-3 with TRBJ2-7; 14 positions match TRBD2. Germline CDR1 ENHRY, CDR2 SYGVKD. The CDR3 spans 17 residues. J lost 2 bases, V lost 4 bases, and 7 bases had no gene match. CDR3 sequence (DNA): TGTGCCATCAGTGGGAAGACTAGCGGGGGGGTGACCTACGAGCAGTACTTC. Encoded protein: CAISGKTSGGVTYEQYF.

The gene calls are TRBV6-6 and TRBJ2-1; 9 bases match TRBD2. Trimming at V came to 2 bases and at J to 9 bases, leaving 8 bases not matched to a gene. CDR1 and CDR2 (germline): MNHNY, SVGAGI (reference sequence). CDR3 length: 15 residues. CDR3 DNA sequence: TGTGCCAGCAGTTACCCGGCGGGGGGGCCGATTGAGCAGTTCTTC. Amino acids: CASSYPAGGPIEQFF.

This chain joins TRBV29-1 and TRBJ1-1; 7 bases are a match to TRBD1. Unmatched junction bases numbered 4, after V lost 4 bases and J lost 2 bases. The germline V gene has CDR1 SQVTM and CDR2 ANQGSEA. The CDR3 consists of 13 residues. The CDR3 loop is CSVGQGYNTEAFF. Here the CDR3 DNA reads TGCAGCGTTGGACAGGGATATAACACTGAAGCTTTCTTT.

The chain has TRBV6-6 and TRBJ1-1; possible D gene TRBD1, 5 bases. CDR3 length: 15 amino acids. The germline V gene encodes CDR1 MNHNY and CDR2 SVGAGI (reference sequence). The germline V and J ends were trimmed by 2 bases and 5 bases, with 15 bases remaining between them. CDR3 sequence reads: CASSYTGGGTTEAFF. The CDR3, as DNA: TGTGCCAGCAGTTACACTGGGGGAGGGACGACTGAAGCTTTCTTT.

The gene calls are TRBV2 and TRBJ2-7, with D tentatively TRBD1 (5 bases). The V and J ends lost 3 bases and 0 bases respectively, with 9 bases between them. Germline-derived CDR1 and CDR2 are SNHLY and FYNNEI. The CDR3 totals 14 residues. CDR3 region: CASSEWGDSYEQYF. The CDR3 nucleotides read TGTGCCAGCAGTGAGTGGGGCGACTCCTACGAGCAGTACTTC.

The rearrangement links TRBV9 to TRBJ1-1, with 7 bases lining up with TRBD1. Per germline, CDR1 SGDLS and CDR2 YYNGEE. V was clipped by 4 bases and J by 0 bases; unmatched bases: 6. The CDR3 covers 15 residues. The CDR3 is CASSIGTVMNTEAFF. Written as DNA, the CDR3 is TGTGCCAGCAGCATTGGGACAGTCATGAACACTGAAGCTTTCTTT.

J is TRBJ2-5 and V is TRBV5-5; D is possibly TRBD1 (5 bases). The CDR3 covers 14 residues. V was cut by 0 bases and J by 2 bases, with 8 bases left in between. The germline V gene has CDR1 SGHKS and CDR2 YYEKEE (reference sequence). The CDR3 loop is CASSLEPGQETQYF. The CDR3 DNA follows: TGTGCCAGCAGCTTGGAACCAGGGCAAGAGACCCAGTACTTC.

This clone was seen just once. The V gene is TRBV19, the J gene TRBJ2-5; tentatively, D is TRBD2 (7 bases). V was cut by 6 bases and J by 0 bases, with 8 bases left in between. CDR1 and CDR2 (germline): LNHDA, SQIVND (reference sequence). CDR3 length: 13 residues. CDR3 coding DNA: TGTGCCAGTAGCGGGGGGCACCAAGAGACCCAGTACTTC. Translated, it gives CASSGGHQETQYF. Using reference TRBV19 and TRBJ2-5 for the parts outside the CDR3, the full variable domain is DGGITQSPKYLFRKEGQNVTLSCEQNLNHDAMYWYRQDPGQGLRLIYYSQIVNDFQKGDIAEGYSVSREKKESFPLTVTSAQKNPTAFYLCASSGGHQETQYFGPGTRLLVL.

V gene TRBV4-1 combines with J gene TRBJ1-1, with a weak D call TRBD1 (6 bases). V lost 3 bases to trimming and J lost 3 bases, with 20 bases between them. This CDR3 is built from 17 residues. Germline V CDR1 and CDR2: MGHRA, YSYEKL. The CDR3 sequence: CASSHLPGQSRDTEAFF. For the CDR3, the DNA is TGCGCCAGCAGCCATCTCCCAGGACAGTCGAGGGACACTGAAGCTTTCTTT.

CDR3 sequence: CASSSTGGSEAFF. The CDR3 nucleotides are TGTGCCAGCAGCTCAACAGGGGGTAGTGAAGCTTTCTTT. The chain recombines TRBV7-9 with TRBJ1-1; 8 nucleotides match TRBD1. The CDR3 runs 13 residues. CDR1 is SEHNR, CDR2 FQNEAQ, per germline (reference sequence). Germline trimming cut 4 bases from V and 7 bases from J; bases unmatched to any gene: 5.

The chain couples TRBV7-2 to TRBJ2-3; tentatively, D is TRBD2 (5 bases). The V gene lost 1 base and the J gene lost 0 bases, with 17 bases spanning the gap. CDR3 size: 18 residues. The germline V gene encodes CDR1 SGHTA and CDR2 FQGNSA. The CDR3 region has the DNA TGTGCCAGCAGCTTAGATGTTATATGGACTTCTAGCACAGATACGCAGTATTTT. This gives the protein CASSLDVIWTSSTDTQYF.

This rearrangement joins TRBV11-3 to TRBJ2-7, with 8 nucleotides matching TRBD1. J gave up 2 bases and V 7 bases, and 10 bases lay outside the gene matches. Germline V gene sequence: CDR1 SGHNT, CDR2 YENEEA. The CDR3 is 15 residues long. CDR3 loop: CASKGQEPDPYEQYF. The CDR3 region has the DNA TGTGCCAGCAAGGGACAGGAACCTGACCCCTACGAGCAGTACTTC.